This TCR beta chain was documented in a study of control samples from healthy donors and cancer patients. Trimming stripped 3 bases from V and 0 bases from J, with 9 bases between. Germline V gives CDR1 MDHEN, CDR2 SYDVKM. The CDR3 runs 14 residues. Here immunoSEQ multiplex PCR was the method, and the copy in TCRdb shows in-frame clones only, minus some. The sample has fewer than 200,000 clones; around 89% are singletons. This chain connects TRBV28 to TRBJ2-7, with D uncertain. Sequencing input: blood. The clonotype originates from a woman in her forties or fifties in good health. The CDR3 region has the DNA TGTGCCAGCAGTTTGAGAAGGAGCTCCTACGAGCAGTACTTC. Translating it yields CASSLRRSSYEQYF.